This entry lists 3 T cell receptor beta chains sequenced from one sample in a study of OX40 agonist ivuxolimab in advanced cancers. The library came from the immunoSEQ multiplex PCR assay. As stored in TCRdb, this immuneACCESS dataset retains in-frame rearrangements with V and J assigned. A fraction of the clones does not appear; measured against another copy, unresolved V genes explain less than half of the discrepancy, and the remainder lacks a known reason. The table for this sample lists about 95,000 clones; over 75% of them were counted only once. The ten largest clonotypes hold 3.5% to 4.5% of the sample. The source was CD4+ or CD8+ T cells sorted from blood, collected in a trial of the OX40 agonist ivuxolimab. The receptors originated from an adult with an advanced solid tumor such as melanoma, head and neck, liver or kidney cancer.

The chain employs TRBV4-2 and TRBJ2-1; D not resolved. Trimming left V 0 bases short and J 0 bases short, with 12 bases between. The germline CDR1 and CDR2 sequences are LGHNA and YNFKEQ. The CDR3 extends over 17 amino acids. The chain's CDR3 is CASSQDLGPHSYNEQFF. The DNA for the CDR3 is TGTGCCAGCAGCCAAGATTTAGGGCCCCACTCCTACAATGAGCAGTTCTTC.

This clone was observed a single time. The chain carries TRBV4-1 and TRBJ2-7; 8 bases are a match to TRBD2. Germline V CDR1 and CDR2: MGHRA, YSYEKL. The CDR3 contains 15 residues. J was trimmed by 5 bases and V by 2 bases; bases with no gene match: 8. The CDR3 protein is CASSQLPGLVNEQYF. DNA of the CDR3: TGCGCCAGCAGCCAACTCCCGGGACTAGTCAACGAGCAGTACTTC.

The rearrangement uses TRBV4-2 and TRBJ2-1; 7 bases are a match to TRBD2. CDR1 is LGHNA, CDR2 YNFKEQ, per germline. The CDR3 length is 14 residues. After removal of 2 bases from V and 7 bases from J, the junction contained 5 bases not matched to a gene. The CDR3 DNA sequence: TGTGCCAGCAGCCAACCCGGACTAGTGAATGAGCAGTTCTTC. Translated, it gives CASSQPGLVNEQFF.